This entry lists 11 T cell receptor beta chains sequenced from one sample in a study of cytomegalovirus exposure and HLA in healthy donors. The PCR had 60 Vbeta and 13 Jbeta primers. TCRdb's table, derived via immunoSEQ multiplex PCR, lists solely in-frame clones and lacks some. The sample contains roughly 190,000 clones, approximately 70% of which appear only once. Input material: PBMCs. Receptor source: a woman aged 30 to 39 in good health and CMV-seronegative.

This clone has more than one count but fewer than ten. CDR3 region: CASTPTGSYGYTF. CDR3 sequence (DNA): TGTGCCAGCACCCCGACAGGATCCTATGGCTACACCTTC. This chain uses TRBV5-6 with TRBJ1-2; TRBD1 might be the D (6 bases). V was trimmed by 6 bases and J by 4 bases, leaving 13 bases between them. CDR1 SGHDT and CDR2 YYEEEE come from the germline V gene. This CDR3 comprises 13 residues.

V and J are TRBV6-1 and TRBJ1-5; no reliable D call. The CDR3 is 12 amino acids. Trimming removed 6 bases at V and 6 bases at J, with 9 bases between. CDR1 and CDR2 from the germline V gene are MNHNS and SASEGT. CDR3 loop: CASSPSGQPQHF. The CDR3 region has the DNA TGTGCCAGCAGCCCCTCGGGTCAGCCCCAGCATTTT.

The rearrangement joins TRBV9 to TRBJ2-7; 9 bases are shared with TRBD1. The junction had 10 bases not matched to a gene; V was cut back by 0 bases and J by 6 bases. Germline values: CDR1 SGDLS, CDR2 YYNGEE. This CDR3 contains 16 residues. Here the CDR3 reads CASSVAPGTGNSEQYF. For the CDR3, the DNA is TGTGCCAGCAGCGTAGCTCCTGGGACAGGGAATTCCGAGCAGTACTTC. Filled out from reference TRBV9 and TRBJ2-7, the complete variable domain reads DSGVTQTPKHLITATGQRVTLRCSPRSGDLSVYWYQQSLDQGLQFLIQYYNGEERAKGNILERFSAQQFPDLHSELNLSSLELGDSALYFCASSVAPGTGNSEQYFGPGTRLTVT.

This clone was seen only a few times. The rearrangement links TRBV6-4 to TRBJ2-1; TRBD2 matches at 11 bases. CDR1 and CDR2 (germline): MRHNA, SNTAGT. The CDR3 has 15 residues. After removal of 5 bases from V and 8 bases from J, the junction contained 8 bases not matched to a gene. The chain's CDR3 is CASSPLAGVIDEQFF. For the CDR3, the DNA is TGTGCCAGCAGTCCACTAGCGGGAGTTATAGATGAGCAGTTCTTC.

A few counts support this clone. The chain joins TRBV6-6 to TRBJ2-6; D gene ambiguous. Looked up from germline, CDR1 is MNHNY and CDR2 is SVGAGI (reference sequence). The CDR3 consists of 11 residues. V shed 8 bases and J shed 6 bases, with 5 bases lying between them. CDR3 DNA: TGTGCCAGCTTTAAGGCCAACGTCCTGACTTTC. Its protein product is CASFKANVLTF.

The gene calls are TRBV5-4 and TRBJ1-4; D might be TRBD1 (5 bases). The CDR3 extends over 16 amino acids. From germline, CDR1 is SGHNT and CDR2 YYREEE (reference sequence). Trimming removed 1 base at V and 4 bases at J, with 14 bases between. The DNA of the CDR3 is TGTGCCAGCAGCTTGCTCGGGGCGCGGGATAATGAAAAACTGTTTTTT. Residues: CASSLLGARDNEKLFF.

This clone has more than one count but fewer than ten. The genes are TRBV4-3 and TRBJ2-7, with 9 positions matching TRBD1. Germline V CDR1 and CDR2: LGHNA, YSLEER. J gave up 2 bases and V 1 base, and 3 bases lay outside the gene matches. The CDR3 contains 15 residues. In DNA form, the CDR3 reads TGCGCCAGCAGCCAAGCTAGACAGGGGGCCTACGAGCAGTACTTC. This translates into CASSQARQGAYEQYF.

V and J are TRBV7-2 and TRBJ1-6; no firm D call. The germline CDR1 and CDR2 sequences are SGHTA and FQGNSA. Trimming removed 0 bases from V and 3 bases from J, with 6 bases in between. The CDR3 extends over 15 amino acids. The chain's CDR3 is CASSLAGFYNSPLHF. The CDR3, as DNA: TGTGCCAGCAGCTTAGCCGGGTTCTATAATTCACCCCTCCACTTT.

Regarding this clone: The junction and the germline gene differ at one end; a read error may be behind it. The chain carries TRBV5-1 and TRBJ1-2, with D possibly TRBD1 on 5 matching bases. The germline V gene has CDR1 SGHRS and CDR2 YFSETQ. There are 13 residues in the CDR3. CDR3 DNA: TGCGCCAGCAGTTTGGACATGCCCCATGGCTACACCTTC. This encodes CASSLDMPHGYTF.

In DNA form, the CDR3 reads TGTGCCAGCAGCTCCGCGGGAAGCGGGGGGGCCGCCGAGCAGTTCTTC. This translates into CASSSAGSGGAAEQFF. The rearrangement uses TRBV5-4 and TRBJ2-1; 10 bases are shared with TRBD2. The CDR3 has 16 residues. The germline V gene has CDR1 SGHNT and CDR2 YYREEE (reference sequence). V shed 3 bases and J 10 bases; nucleotides not matched to a gene: 13.

The rearrangement links TRBV4-3 to TRBJ1-6, with D possibly being TRBD1 (5 bases). V was shortened by 0 bases and J by 8 bases, with 11 bases between the two germline ends. From germline, CDR1 is LGHNA and CDR2 YSLEER. The CDR3 runs 15 residues. This chain's CDR3 is CASSQEGVRDSPLHF. In DNA, the CDR3 is TGCGCCAGCAGCCAAGAAGGGGTTAGGGATTCACCCCTCCACTTT.